This TCR beta chain originates from a study of blood T cell repertoires in COVID-19. At the level of the study: The origin of the acute and convalescent COVID-19 samples was the United States, Italy and Spain. Sample material is recorded as cDNA or gDNA derived from T cells, B-cell-depleted T cells, or PBMCs.

CDR3 length equals 13 residues. CDR1 and CDR2 from the germline V gene are SGHNT and YYREEE (reference sequence). Trimming took 0 bases from V and 4 from J, leaving 7 bases between them. Original processing methods: Using reference gene primer amplification, nucleated cell counts were estimated. Some clones are missing from TCRdb's copy, which holds only in-frame ones; the method was immunoSEQ multiplex PCR. V, J and clone size derive from that table, while D and trimming were established from the DNA sequence. Among around 400,000 clones listed, around 87% were seen once. This sequence was found in a woman aged 55-69 years with COVID-19, enrolled during active disease. Sequenced: peripheral blood. The rearrangement links TRBV5-4 to TRBJ2-5; D not resolved. DNA for the CDR3: TGTGCCAGCAGCTTGGAGGCAGGAGAGACCCAGTACTTC. Its protein is CASSLEAGETQYF. The full variable domain, completed using reference TRBV5-4 and TRBJ2-5, is ETGVTQSPTHLIKTRGQQVTLRCSSQSGHNTVSWYQQALGQGPQFIFQYYREEENGRGNFPPRFSGLQFPNYSSELNVNALELDDSALYLCASSLEAGETQYFGPGTRLLVL.